The 9 T cell receptor beta chains presented below share a single source sample, sequenced in a study of shared clonotypes between healthy human individuals. Here immunoSEQ multiplex PCR was the method, and the copy in TCRdb shows in-frame clones only, minus some. The sample lists about 2 million clones; 85% to 95% were seen once. Sequencing was carried out using naive CD4+ T cells sorted from blood. Subset specified: CD45RA+ positively selected. These receptors were collected from a man between 18 and 29 years old in good health.

This chain uses TRBV5-8 with TRBJ2-2; no definite D call. CDR1 SGHTS and CDR2 YDEGEE come from the germline V gene. With 1 base removed from V and 7 bases from J, the gap between germline ends came to 14 bases. The CDR3 runs 15 residues. The CDR3 sequence is CASSLYVGKGGELFF. CDR3 DNA sequence: TGTGCCAGCAGCTTGTACGTTGGGAAGGGCGGGGAGCTGTTTTTT.

The chain recombines TRBV5-8 with TRBJ2-3, with D possibly being TRBD1 (5 bases). V was shortened by 0 bases and J by 2 bases, with 7 bases between the two germline ends. This CDR3 has 14 amino acids. Germline lookup yields CDR1 SGHTS and CDR2 YDEGEE. CDR3 coding DNA: TGTGCCAGCAGCTTGGGACAGTCCACAGATACGCAGTATTTT. This translates into CASSLGQSTDTQYF.

V gene TRBV10-3 combines with J gene TRBJ2-1; D not certain. This CDR3 is built from 15 residues. Germline lookup yields CDR1 ENHRY and CDR2 SYGVKD. The V and J ends lost 3 bases and 2 bases respectively, with 11 bases between them. The CDR3: CAISDVTSPYNEQFF. The CDR3 DNA is TGTGCCATCAGTGATGTAACAAGCCCCTACAATGAGCAGTTCTTC.

The genes are TRBV5-6 and TRBJ2-5, with TRBD1 matching over 10 bases. The trim removed 4 bases at V and 3 bases at J, leaving 3 bases unmatched. CDR1 and CDR2 from the germline V gene are SGHDT and YYEEEE. The CDR3 sequence is 14 residues long. The CDR3 DNA is TGTGCCAGCAGCCGGGACAGGGGAAAAGAGACCCAGTACTTC. Protein sequence: CASSRDRGKETQYF. Filled out from reference TRBV5-6 and TRBJ2-5, the complete variable domain reads DAGVTQSPTHLIKTRGQQVTLRCSPKSGHDTVSWYQQALGQGPQFIFQYYEEEERQRGNFPDRFSGHQFPNYSSELNVNALLLGDSALYLCASSRDRGKETQYFGPGTRLLVL.

This clone showed up just once. V usage is TRBV5-1 and J usage is TRBJ2-2; the match to TRBD2 covers 12 bases. Looked up from germline, CDR1 is SGHRS and CDR2 is YFSETQ. V lost 3 bases and J lost 6; bases outside the gene matches: 6. The CDR3 contains 16 residues. The chain's CDR3 is CASSSGLAGTAGELFF. DNA of the CDR3: TGCGCCAGCAGCTCGGGACTAGCGGGTACGGCCGGGGAGCTGTTTTTT.

The J gene is TRBJ2-1, the V gene TRBV30; TRBD2 matches 8 bases. Germline CDR1 reads GTSNPN; CDR2 reads SVGIG (reference sequence). This CDR3 is built from 16 residues. V dropped 2 bases and J dropped 2; count of bases not matched to a gene: 8. CDR3 loop: CAWSLRDGRAYNEQFF. CDR3 coding DNA: TGTGCCTGGAGTCTAAGGGACGGGAGGGCCTACAATGAGCAGTTCTTC.

V is TRBV18 and J is TRBJ2-7, with D perhaps being TRBD1 or TRBD2 (5 bases each). With 3 bases removed from V and 2 bases from J, the gap between germline ends came to 14 bases. There are 15 residues in the CDR3. Germline CDR1 is KGHSH and CDR2 is LQKENI. The CDR3 bases are TGTGCCAGCTCACCGGAGGCAGGGATTCCCTACGAGCAGTACTTC. Protein: CASSPEAGIPYEQYF.

The chain couples TRBV18 to TRBJ2-5; no clear D gene. Trimming removed 6 bases at V and 0 bases at J, with 14 bases between. From germline, CDR1 is KGHSH and CDR2 LQKENI. The CDR3 runs to 15 residues. This CDR3 is CASSRVLADQETQYF. CDR3 DNA: TGTGCCAGCTCTCGAGTATTGGCGGACCAAGAGACCCAGTACTTC.

J is TRBJ2-7 and V is TRBV5-4, with TRBD1 as a possible D gene (6 bases). The CDR3 contains 15 residues. The germline gives CDR1 SGHNT, CDR2 YYREEE (reference sequence). V was pared by 0 bases and J by 2 bases, with 12 bases between. CDR3 DNA sequence: TGTGCCAGCAGCTTGGGGACACAGGGCCCCTACGAGCAGTACTTC. Translated, it gives CASSLGTQGPYEQYF.